This T cell receptor (beta chain) is from a study of CD8+ T cells in alopecia areata. This CDR3 region has 13 residues. V was pared by 4 bases and J by 8 bases, with 15 bases between. In germline, CDR1 is SGHRS, CDR2 YFSETQ. Specified treatment: oral pan-JAK inhibitor, 5-10 mg twice daily. This clone showed up just a few times. Sequencing relied on a cDNA template that was reverse transcribed from extracted RNA. Produced via immunoSEQ multiplex PCR; TCRdb's table is partial and in-frame only. The sample holds some 180,000 clones; less than 70% are singletons and the top ten take 9.5% to 14%. V is TRBV5-1 and J is TRBJ1-2; D is ambiguous. This specimen was CD8+ T cells sorted from blood, taken at week 24, from a patient treated with tofacitinib. The TCR originated in a human donor with alopecia areata. The CDR3 DNA reads as TGCGCCAGCAGCATCGGTGCCTCGCGGGGCTACACCTTC. Protein product: CASSIGASRGYTF.